This TCR beta chain comes out of a study of T cells in Graves' hyperthyroidism and ophthalmopathy. The CDR3 runs to 11 residues. Germline assignment: CDR1 MGHDK and CDR2 SYGVNS. V was shortened by 7 bases and J by 6 bases, with 9 bases between the two germline ends. Uncontrolled infection, other autoimmune disease, pregnancy or lactation excluded patients. The PBMCs were taken from roughly 9.3 ml of fresh peripheral blood. Authors of the study amplified TCR beta CDR3 regions from RNA transcripts. Carried out on the TCR CDR3, a first-round RT-PCR used the HTBI primer set. Each CDR3 protein gets one entry after TCRdb re-called the multiplex PCR reads with MiXCR. The sample lists about 380,000 distinct CDR3 sequences, about 13% occurring once.

The source is a man aged 30 to 45 with Graves' hyperthyroidism that later progressed to Graves' ophthalmopathy. This chain links TRBV25-1 with TRBJ1-1, with no clear D. Sequenced sample: blood. CDR3: CASKFGAEAFF. For the CDR3, the DNA is TGTGCCAGCAAGTTTGGGGCTGAAGCTTTCTTT. The whole variable domain, remainder taken from reference TRBV25-1 and TRBJ1-1, is EADIYQTPRYLVIGTGKKITLECSQTMGHDKMYWYQQDPGMELHLIHYSYGVNSTEKGDLSSESTVSRIRTEHFPLTLESARPSHTSQYLCASKFGAEAFFGQGTRLTVV.